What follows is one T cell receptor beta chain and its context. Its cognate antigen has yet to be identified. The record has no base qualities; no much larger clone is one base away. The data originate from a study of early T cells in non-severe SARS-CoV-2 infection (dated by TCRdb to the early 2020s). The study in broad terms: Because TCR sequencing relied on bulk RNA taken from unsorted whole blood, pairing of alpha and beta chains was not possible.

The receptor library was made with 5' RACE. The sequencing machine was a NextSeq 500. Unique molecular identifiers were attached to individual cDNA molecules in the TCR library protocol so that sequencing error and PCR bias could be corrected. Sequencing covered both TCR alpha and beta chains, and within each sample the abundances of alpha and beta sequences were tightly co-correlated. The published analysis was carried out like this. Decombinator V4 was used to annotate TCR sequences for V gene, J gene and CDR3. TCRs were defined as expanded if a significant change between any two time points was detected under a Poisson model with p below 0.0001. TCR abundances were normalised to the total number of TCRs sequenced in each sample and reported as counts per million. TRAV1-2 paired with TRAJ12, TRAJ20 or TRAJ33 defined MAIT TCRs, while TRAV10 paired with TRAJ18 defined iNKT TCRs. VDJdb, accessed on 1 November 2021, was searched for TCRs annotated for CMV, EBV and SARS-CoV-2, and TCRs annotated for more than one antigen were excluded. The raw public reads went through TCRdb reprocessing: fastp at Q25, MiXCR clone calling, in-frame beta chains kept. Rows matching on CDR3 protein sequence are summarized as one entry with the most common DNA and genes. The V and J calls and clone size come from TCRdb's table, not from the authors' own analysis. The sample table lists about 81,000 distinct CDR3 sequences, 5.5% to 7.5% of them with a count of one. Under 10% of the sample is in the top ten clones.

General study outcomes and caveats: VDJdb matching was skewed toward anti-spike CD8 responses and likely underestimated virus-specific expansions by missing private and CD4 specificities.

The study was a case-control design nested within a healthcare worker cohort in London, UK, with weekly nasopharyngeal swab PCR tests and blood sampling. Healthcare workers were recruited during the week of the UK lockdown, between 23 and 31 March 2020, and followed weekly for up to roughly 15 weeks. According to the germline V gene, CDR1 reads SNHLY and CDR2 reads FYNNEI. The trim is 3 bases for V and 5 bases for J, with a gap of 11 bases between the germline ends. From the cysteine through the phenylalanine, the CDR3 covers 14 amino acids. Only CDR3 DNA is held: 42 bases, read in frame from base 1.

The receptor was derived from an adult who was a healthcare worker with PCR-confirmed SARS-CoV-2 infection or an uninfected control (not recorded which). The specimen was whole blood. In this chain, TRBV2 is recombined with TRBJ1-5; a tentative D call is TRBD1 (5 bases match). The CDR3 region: CASSDWGVYQPQHF. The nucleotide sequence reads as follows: TGTGCCAGCAGTGATTGGGGGGTATATCAGCCCCAGCATTTT. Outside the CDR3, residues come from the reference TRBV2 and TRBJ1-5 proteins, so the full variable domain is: EPEVTQTPSHQVTQMGQEVILRCVPISNHLYFYWYRQILGQKVEFLVSFYNNEISEKSEIFDDQFSVERPDGSNFTLKIRSTKLEDSAMYFCASSDWGVYQPQHFGDGTRLSIL.